This T cell receptor (beta chain) was observed in a study of beta chain features in type 1 diabetes. Study context: All samples together contributed 85 million to 120 million sorted cells for examination. Study results and caveats: When cDNA is sequenced, cells with high TCR expression could be over-represented. Within patients, naive, central memory and Treg TCRB repertoires seemed more similar than within healthy donors. TCRB CDR3s were moderately but significantly shorter in Type 1 diabetes patients in all four CD4+ subsets.

The table lists this clone with a few counts. The antigen remains unidentified. Expressed TCRB transcripts were sequenced because the isolated RNA had all been reverse transcribed beforehand. Assay: immunoSEQ multiplex PCR; the TCRdb copy retains only in-frame clones and omits some. The sample shows 680,000 or so clones, 15% to 18% of them seen only once. The TCR originated in a man between 18 and 35 years old in good health. The sequenced material came from naive CD4+ T cells from blood.

The CDR3 reads CASSIRHGPNYGYTF. Written as DNA, the CDR3 is TGCGCCAGCAGCATAAGACACGGACCTAACTATGGCTACACCTTC. The chain has TRBV4-1 and TRBJ1-2; no clear D gene. There are 15 residues in the CDR3. CDR1 and CDR2 (germline): MGHRA, YSYEKL. The V end was cut by 5 bases, the J end by 0 bases, with 13 bases between.